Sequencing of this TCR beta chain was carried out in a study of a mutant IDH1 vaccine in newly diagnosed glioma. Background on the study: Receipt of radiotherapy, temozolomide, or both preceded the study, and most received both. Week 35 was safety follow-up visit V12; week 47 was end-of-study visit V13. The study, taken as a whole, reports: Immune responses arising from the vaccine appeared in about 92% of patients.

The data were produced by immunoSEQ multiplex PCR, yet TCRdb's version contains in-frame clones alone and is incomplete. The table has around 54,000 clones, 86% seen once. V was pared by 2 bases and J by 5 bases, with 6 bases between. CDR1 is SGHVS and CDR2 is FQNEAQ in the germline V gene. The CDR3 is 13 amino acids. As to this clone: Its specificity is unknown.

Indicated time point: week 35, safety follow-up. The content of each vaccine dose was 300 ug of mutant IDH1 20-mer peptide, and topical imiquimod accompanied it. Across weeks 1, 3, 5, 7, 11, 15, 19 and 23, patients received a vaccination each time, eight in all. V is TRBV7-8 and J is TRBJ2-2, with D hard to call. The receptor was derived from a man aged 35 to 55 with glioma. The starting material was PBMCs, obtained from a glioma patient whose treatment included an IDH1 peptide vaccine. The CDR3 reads CASSLRSTGELFF. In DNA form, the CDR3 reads TGTGCCAGCAGCTTAAGGTCTACCGGGGAGCTGTTTTTT.